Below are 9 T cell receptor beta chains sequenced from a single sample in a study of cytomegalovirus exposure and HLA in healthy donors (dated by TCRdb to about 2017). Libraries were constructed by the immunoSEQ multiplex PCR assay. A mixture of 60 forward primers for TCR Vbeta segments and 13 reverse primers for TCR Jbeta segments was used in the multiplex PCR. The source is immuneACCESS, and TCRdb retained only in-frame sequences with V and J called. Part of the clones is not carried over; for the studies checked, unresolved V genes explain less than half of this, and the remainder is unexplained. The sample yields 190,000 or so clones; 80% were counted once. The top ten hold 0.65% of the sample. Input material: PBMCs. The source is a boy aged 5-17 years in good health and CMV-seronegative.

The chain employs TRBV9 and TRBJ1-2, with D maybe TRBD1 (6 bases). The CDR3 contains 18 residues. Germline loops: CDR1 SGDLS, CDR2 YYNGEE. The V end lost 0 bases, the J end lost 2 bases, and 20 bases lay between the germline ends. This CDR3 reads CASSVAITRDKDNYGYTF. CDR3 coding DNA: TGTGCCAGCAGCGTAGCAATCACTAGGGACAAGGACAACTATGGCTACACCTTC. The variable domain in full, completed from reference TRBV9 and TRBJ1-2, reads DSGVTQTPKHLITATGQRVTLRCSPRSGDLSVYWYQQSLDQGLQFLIQYYNGEERAKGNILERFSAQQFPDLHSELNLSSLELGDSALYFCASSVAITRDKDNYGYTFGSGTRLTVV.

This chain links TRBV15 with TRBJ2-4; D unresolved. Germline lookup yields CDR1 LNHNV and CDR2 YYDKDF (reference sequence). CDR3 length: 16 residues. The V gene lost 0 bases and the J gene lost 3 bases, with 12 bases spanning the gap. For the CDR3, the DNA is TGTGCCACCAGCAGAGATGGGCAACCAAGCAAAAACATTCAGTACTTC. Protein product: CATSRDGQPSKNIQYF.

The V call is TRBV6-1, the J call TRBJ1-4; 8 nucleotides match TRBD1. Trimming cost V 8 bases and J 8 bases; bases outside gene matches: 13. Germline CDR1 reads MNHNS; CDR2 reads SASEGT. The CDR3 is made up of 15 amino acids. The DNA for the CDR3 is TGTGCCAGCGTCCCAGGGGGCGCGGGATGGGAAAAACTGTTTTTT. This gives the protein CASVPGGAGWEKLFF.

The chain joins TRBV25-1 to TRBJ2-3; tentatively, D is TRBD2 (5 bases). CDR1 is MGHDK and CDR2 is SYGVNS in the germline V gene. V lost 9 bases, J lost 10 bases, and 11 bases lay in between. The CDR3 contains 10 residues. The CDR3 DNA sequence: TGTGCCAGTTCTCGAGGGTCGCAGTATTTT. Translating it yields CASSRGSQYF.

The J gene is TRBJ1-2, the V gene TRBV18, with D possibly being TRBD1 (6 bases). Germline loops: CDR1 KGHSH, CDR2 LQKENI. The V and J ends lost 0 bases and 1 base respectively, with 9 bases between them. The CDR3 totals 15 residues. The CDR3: CASSPPDSFNYGYTF. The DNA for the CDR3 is TGTGCCAGCTCACCACCGGACAGCTTTAACTATGGCTACACCTTC.

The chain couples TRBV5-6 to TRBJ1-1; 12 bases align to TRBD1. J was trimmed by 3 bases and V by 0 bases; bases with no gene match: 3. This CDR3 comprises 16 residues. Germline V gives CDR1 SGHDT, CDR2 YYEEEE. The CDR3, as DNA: TGTGCCAGCAGCTTGGTGGGACAGGGGGCTTACACTGAAGCTTTCTTT. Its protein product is CASSLVGQGAYTEAFF.

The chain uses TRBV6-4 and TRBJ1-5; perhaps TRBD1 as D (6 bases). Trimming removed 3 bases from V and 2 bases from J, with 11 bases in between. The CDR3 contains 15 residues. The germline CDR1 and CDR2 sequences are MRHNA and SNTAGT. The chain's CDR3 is CASSEGGEGNQPQHF. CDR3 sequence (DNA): TGTGCCAGCAGTGAAGGGGGGGAGGGCAATCAGCCCCAGCATTTT.

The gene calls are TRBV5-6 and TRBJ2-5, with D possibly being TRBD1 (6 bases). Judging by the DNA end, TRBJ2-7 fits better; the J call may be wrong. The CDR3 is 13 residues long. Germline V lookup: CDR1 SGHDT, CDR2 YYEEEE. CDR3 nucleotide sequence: TGTGCCAGCAGCCGGGACATAACCTACGAGCAGTACTTC. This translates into CASSRDITYEQYF.

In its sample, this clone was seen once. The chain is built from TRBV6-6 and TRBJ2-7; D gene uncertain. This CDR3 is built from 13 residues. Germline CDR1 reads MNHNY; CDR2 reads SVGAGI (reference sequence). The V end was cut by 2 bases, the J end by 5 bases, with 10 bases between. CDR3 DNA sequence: TGTGCCAGCAGTTACGGCAGGTCGGACGAGCAGTACTTC. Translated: CASSYGRSDEQYF.